This T cell receptor (beta chain) stems from a study of T cell responses to AZD1222 COVID-19 vaccine. For the study at large: Whether given at about 4 or about 12 weeks, second doses were pooled. Study-level results: Clonal diversity may have been underestimated, and the donors were mostly white British, with more females than males. The span of vaccine-associated CD4 TCRs extended across spike, with dominance at 160-218 and 743-854. Elevations in Spike-specific TCR breadth and depth followed administration of two AZD1222 doses.

Using immunoSEQ multiplex PCR, the repertoire was profiled, and TCRdb retains in-frame clones only, with some absent. The data contain tens of thousands of clones, roughly 90% of them singletons. This clone has only a few counts. What it recognizes is unknown. The material sequenced was peripheral blood, taken on day 0 of AZD1222 vaccination. The TCR was taken from an adult in good health.

CDR3: CASSKSRVDSYEQYF. CDR3 nucleotide sequence: TGTGCCAGCAGCAAGTCCCGGGTGGACTCCTACGAGCAGTACTTC. The chain combines TRBV21-1 with TRBJ2-7; the table's D call of TRBD2 was not tested on the DNA. TRBV21-1 is classified as a pseudogene. The CDR3 totals 15 residues.